This T cell receptor (beta chain) was retrieved from a study of T-cell memory formation after mild COVID-19. This CDR3 contains 13 residues. V was cut by 3 bases and J by 7 bases, with 12 bases left in between. Regarding the study as a whole: Contracting clones, day 15 to 85, had balanced CD4/CD8, and later expanders favored CD4+.

A single record per CDR3 protein comes from TCRdb applying MiXCR to the 5' RACE reads. The sample holds approximately 350,000 distinct CDR3 sequences, 25% to 30% seen once. This clonotype has a handful of counts. What it binds is not known. Sequencing input: PBMCs or a T cell subset sorted from them (not recorded which). This rearrangement joins TRBV12-3 or TRBV12-4 to TRBJ2-5; D is unresolved. The sequence was obtained from an adult woman who had mild COVID-19 (a few samples of this study predate the infection). Cell type and time point are not known. The CDR3 bases are TGTGCCAGCAGTTTCGGGCCCCCTAGGACCCAGTACTTC. Its translation: CASSFGPPRTQYF.